The 8 T cell receptor beta chains given below trace back to one sample, sequenced in a study of blood T cell repertoires in COVID-19. Only in-frame clones appear in the TCRdb table, and some are missing; sequencing was by immunoSEQ multiplex PCR. The sample records approximately 100,000 clones, 90% to 95% being singletons. Material for sequencing was peripheral blood. The receptor source for this set is a human donor in a cohort sampled during active COVID-19.

V is TRBV19 and J is TRBJ2-2; tentatively, D is TRBD2 (6 bases). Trimming removed 6 bases from V and 5 bases from J, with 16 bases in between. Germline assignment: CDR1 LNHDA and CDR2 SQIVND (reference sequence). CDR3 size: 15 residues. CDR3 amino acids: CASSQGGARTGELFF. The CDR3 region has the DNA TGTGCCAGTAGCCAAGGAGGGGCGCGGACCGGGGAGCTGTTTTTT.

J is TRBJ1-5 and V is TRBV6-5, with 10 bases lining up with TRBD1. CDR1 and CDR2 from the germline V gene are MNHEY and SVGAGI. This CDR3 has 14 residues. J gave up 3 bases and V 8 bases, and 4 bases lay outside the gene matches. CDR3 sequence: CASAGTGVNQPQHF. As DNA, the CDR3 is TGTGCCAGCGCAGGGACAGGGGTCAATCAGCCCCAGCATTTT.

The chain is built from TRBV7-9 and TRBJ1-1, with a tentative D call TRBD1 (5 bases). V shed 1 base and J shed 1 base, with 7 bases lying between them. This CDR3 spans 14 amino acids. The germline V gene encodes CDR1 SEHNR and CDR2 FQNEAQ (reference sequence). The CDR3 region is CASSLGTTNTEAFF. The CDR3 nucleotides read TGTGCCAGCAGCTTAGGGACAACGAACACTGAAGCTTTCTTT.

The rearrangement joins TRBV13 to TRBJ2-1, with 10 nucleotides matching TRBD2. This CDR3 is built from 17 residues. Trimming at V came to 5 bases and at J to 5 bases, leaving 12 bases not matched to a gene. Germline V CDR1 and CDR2: PRHDT, FYEKMQ (reference sequence). The CDR3 DNA is TGTGCCAGCAGCCCCCTCGGGCCTAGCGGGGGCCACAATGAGCAGTTCTTC. This sequence encodes CASSPLGPSGGHNEQFF.

The chain links TRBV21-1 to TRBJ2-2; the table's D call TRBD2 went unverified against the DNA. TRBV21-1 is flagged as a pseudogene. The CDR3 totals 13 residues. The CDR3 loop is CASKTGNTGELFF. CDR3 DNA: TGTGCCAGTAAAACTGGGAACACCGGGGAGCTGTTTTTT.

The chain combines TRBV7-2 with TRBJ1-2; possible D gene TRBD1, 6 bases. Germline V gene data show CDR1 as SGHTA and CDR2 as FQGNSA. Trimming removed 2 bases at V and 8 bases at J, with 15 bases between. The CDR3 is made up of 14 amino acids. CDR3 sequence: CASSLNEGGDGYTF. CDR3 DNA: TGTGCCAGCAGCTTAAACGAGGGGGGGGACGGCTACACCTTC.

J is TRBJ1-4 and V is TRBV7-9, with D perhaps matching TRBD1 (6 bases). CDR1 is SEHNR and CDR2 is FQNEAQ in the germline V gene (reference sequence). The V and J ends lost 5 bases and 5 bases respectively, with 15 bases between them. CDR3 size: 15 residues. The CDR3 here is CASSPDRSYNEKLFF. Here the CDR3 DNA reads TGTGCCAGCAGCCCCGACAGGTCGTACAATGAAAAACTGTTTTTT.

This clone was recorded once. The chain uses TRBV24-1 and TRBJ2-1; D uncertain. The CDR3 is 15 amino acids. The V end lost 1 base, the J end lost 4 bases, and 10 bases lay between the germline ends. Germline V gene sequence: CDR1 KGHDR, CDR2 SFDVKD. The CDR3 loop is CATSDFVTEYNEQFF. CDR3 DNA: TGTGCCACCAGTGATTTCGTCACGGAGTACAATGAGCAGTTCTTC.